The sequence of this T cell receptor (beta chain) was determined in a study of control samples from healthy donors and cancer patients. By frequency in the sample, this clone is medium-sized. The CDR3 is made up of 13 amino acids. Germline V gene data show CDR1 as MGHDK and CDR2 as SYGVNS. Trimming stripped 4 bases from V and 9 bases from J, with 15 bases between. Assay: immunoSEQ multiplex PCR; the TCRdb copy retains only in-frame clones and omits some. The sample consists of around 75,000 clones, about 87% of them appearing once. This TCR derives from a man between 50 and 59 years old in good health. The rearrangement joins TRBV25-1 to TRBJ2-5, with D perhaps matching TRBD2 (6 bases). Sequences were obtained from blood. The CDR3 loop is CASSGVPSGAQYF. CDR3 bases: TGTGCCAGCAGTGGGGTACCCTCGGGGGCCCAGTACTTC.